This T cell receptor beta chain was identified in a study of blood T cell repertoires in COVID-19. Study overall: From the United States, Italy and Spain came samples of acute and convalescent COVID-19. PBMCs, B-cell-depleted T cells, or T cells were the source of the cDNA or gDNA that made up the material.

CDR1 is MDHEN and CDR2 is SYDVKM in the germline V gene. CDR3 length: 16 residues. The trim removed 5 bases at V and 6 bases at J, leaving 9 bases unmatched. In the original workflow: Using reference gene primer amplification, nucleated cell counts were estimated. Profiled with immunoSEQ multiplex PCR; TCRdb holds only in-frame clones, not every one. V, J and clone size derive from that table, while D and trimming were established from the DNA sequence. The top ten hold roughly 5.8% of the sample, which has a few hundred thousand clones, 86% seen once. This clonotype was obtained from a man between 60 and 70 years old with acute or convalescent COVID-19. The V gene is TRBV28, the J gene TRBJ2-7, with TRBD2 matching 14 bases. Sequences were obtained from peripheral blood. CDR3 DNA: TGTGCCAGCAGTCCGCCGGGACTAGCGGGAGCAGTCGAGCAGTACTTC. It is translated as CASSPPGLAGAVEQYF.